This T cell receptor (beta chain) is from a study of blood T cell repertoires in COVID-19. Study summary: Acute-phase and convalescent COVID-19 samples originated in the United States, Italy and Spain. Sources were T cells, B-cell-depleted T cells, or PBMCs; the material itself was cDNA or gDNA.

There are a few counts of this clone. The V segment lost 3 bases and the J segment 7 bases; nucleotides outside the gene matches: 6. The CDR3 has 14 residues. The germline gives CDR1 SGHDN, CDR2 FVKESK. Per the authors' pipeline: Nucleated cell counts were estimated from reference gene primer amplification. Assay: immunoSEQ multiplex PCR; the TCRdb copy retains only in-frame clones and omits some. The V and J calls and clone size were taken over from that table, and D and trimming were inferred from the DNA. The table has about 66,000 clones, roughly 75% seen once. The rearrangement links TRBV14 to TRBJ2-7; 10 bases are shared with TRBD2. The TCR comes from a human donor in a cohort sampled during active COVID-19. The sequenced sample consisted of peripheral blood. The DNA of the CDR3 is TGTGCCAGCAGCCAGATAGCGGGAGGAGGGGAGCAGTACTTC. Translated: CASSQIAGGGEQYF.